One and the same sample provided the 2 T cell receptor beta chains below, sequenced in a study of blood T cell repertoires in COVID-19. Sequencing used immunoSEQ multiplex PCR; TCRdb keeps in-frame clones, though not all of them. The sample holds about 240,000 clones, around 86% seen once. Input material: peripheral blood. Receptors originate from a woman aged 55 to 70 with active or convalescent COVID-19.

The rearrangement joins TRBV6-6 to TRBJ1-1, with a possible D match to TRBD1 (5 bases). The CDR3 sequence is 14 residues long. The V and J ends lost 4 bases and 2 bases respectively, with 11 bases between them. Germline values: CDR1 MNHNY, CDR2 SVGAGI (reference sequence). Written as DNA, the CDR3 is TGTGCCAGCAGTTCCCGGGGGAGAAACACTGAAGCTTTCTTT. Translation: CASSSRGRNTEAFF.

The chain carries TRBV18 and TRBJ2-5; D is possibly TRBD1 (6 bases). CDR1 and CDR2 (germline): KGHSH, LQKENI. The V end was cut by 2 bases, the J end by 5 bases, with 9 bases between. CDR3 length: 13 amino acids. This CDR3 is CASSPFQGETQYF. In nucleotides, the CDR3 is TGTGCCAGCTCACCATTCCAGGGGGAGACCCAGTACTTC.